The 24 T cell receptor beta chains below come from one sample, sequenced in a study of shared clonotypes between healthy human individuals. This table comes from immunoSEQ multiplex PCR, and its TCRdb copy is limited to in-frame clones, with some not included. This sample has about 2 million clones; over 85% occur once, and the top ten carry 0.13%. Sequencing input: naive CD4+ T cells sorted from blood. This sample's subset: CD45RA+ positively selected. Every receptor here comes from a man younger than 35 in good health.

This rearrangement joins TRBV30 to TRBJ2-1, with TRBD2 matching 7 bases. The ends lost 5 bases at V and 5 bases at J; junction bases unmatched: 6. The germline V gene encodes CDR1 GTSNPN and CDR2 SVGIG (reference sequence). The CDR3 totals 13 residues. CDR3 nucleotides: TGTGCCTGGTGGGGTCTAGCGGACAATGAGCAGTTCTTC. It encodes CAWWGLADNEQFF.

The chain has TRBV28 and TRBJ1-3; D is possibly TRBD1 (5 bases). Germline V gene lookup returns CDR1 MDHEN and CDR2 SYDVKM. V dropped 2 bases and J dropped 0 bases, with 20 bases sitting between them. The length of the CDR3 is 19 residues. The DNA for the CDR3 is TGTGCCAGCAGTTTACAGGGAGGTTCTCTTTGGCACTCTGGAAACACCATATATTTT. Amino acids: CASSLQGGSLWHSGNTIYF.

The chain combines TRBV7-2 with TRBJ1-4; D is possibly TRBD1 (6 bases). Germline CDR1 is SGHTA and CDR2 is FQGNSA. The V gene lost 5 bases and the J gene lost 4 bases, with 14 bases spanning the gap. The CDR3 is made up of 15 amino acids. This chain's CDR3 is CASSADSNINEKLFF. Written as DNA, the CDR3 is TGTGCCAGCAGCGCGGACAGTAATATTAATGAAAAACTGTTTTTT.

The J gene is TRBJ1-6, the V gene TRBV19; tentative D call: TRBD1 (5 bases). Looked up from germline, CDR1 is LNHDA and CDR2 is SQIVND (reference sequence). Trimming stripped 5 bases from V and 8 bases from J, with 10 bases between. The CDR3 sequence is 13 residues long. CDR3 nucleotides: TGTGCCAGTAGTCGGGGCAGGGATTCACCCCTCCACTTT. Its protein is CASSRGRDSPLHF.

This chain links TRBV5-1 with TRBJ1-1, with D perhaps matching TRBD1 (5 bases). The CDR3 is 14 residues long. Trimming took 0 bases from V and 5 from J, leaving 11 bases between them. Germline CDR1 is SGHRS and CDR2 is YFSETQ. The DNA for the CDR3 is TGCGCCAGCAGCTTGGTTCTCGGGACGACTGAAGCTTTCTTT. As protein: CASSLVLGTTEAFF.

V gene TRBV18 combines with J gene TRBJ2-5, with D unresolved. The CDR3 totals 14 residues. Germline lookup yields CDR1 KGHSH and CDR2 LQKENI. V was pared by 2 bases and J by 5 bases, with 12 bases between. The CDR3 loop is CASSPYSLRETQYF. The CDR3 DNA reads TGTGCCAGCTCACCATACAGCCTCAGGGAGACCCAGTACTTC.

The J gene is TRBJ2-4, the V gene TRBV7-9; D is perhaps TRBD2 (5 bases). This CDR3 is 17 amino acids long. Germline V gives CDR1 SEHNR, CDR2 FQNEAQ (reference sequence). V lost 1 base to trimming and J lost 1 base, with 14 bases between them. CDR3 sequence (DNA): TGTGCCAGCAGCTTAGATCGCTTAAGAGGGGCCAAAAACATTCAGTACTTC. Protein: CASSLDRLRGAKNIQYF.

This clone was observed once. V is TRBV5-6 and J is TRBJ1-2; 7 positions agree with TRBD1. From germline, CDR1 is SGHDT and CDR2 YYEEEE. With V trimmed by 4 bases and J by 3 bases, 15 bases remained unmatched. CDR3 size: 17 residues. In DNA form, the CDR3 reads TGTGCCAGCAGCATATGGACAGGCCTCAACTATTACTATGGCTACACCTTC. Its translation is CASSIWTGLNYYYGYTF.

V is TRBV7-2 and J is TRBJ2-6, with unresolved D. V dropped 5 bases and J dropped 2 bases, with 10 bases sitting between them. Per the germline V gene, CDR1 is SGHTA and CDR2 is FQGNSA. The CDR3 consists of 15 residues. CDR3 nucleotides: TGTGCCAGCAGCAAAGGCCTAGCTGGGGCCAACGTCCTGACTTTC. This encodes CASSKGLAGANVLTF.

The sample holds one count of this clone. This chain connects TRBV4-2 to TRBJ2-7; TRBD1 is a possible D gene (6 bases). The CDR3 is 13 amino acids. V was shortened by 4 bases and J by 0 bases, with 7 bases between the two germline ends. Germline CDR1 and CDR2: LGHNA and YNFKEQ. The CDR3 sequence: CASSRDNSYEQYF. In DNA, the CDR3 is TGTGCCAGCAGCCGGGACAACTCCTACGAGCAGTACTTC.

The CDR3 here is CASSLNLLAAKDTQYF. The CDR3 DNA follows: TGTGCCAGCAGCTTGAACCTTCTAGCGGCCAAAGATACGCAGTATTTT. V gene TRBV5-4 combines with J gene TRBJ2-3, with 7 positions matching TRBD2. Germline V gives CDR1 SGHNT, CDR2 YYREEE (reference sequence). CDR3 length equals 16 residues. Losses at the gene ends were 1 base for V and 5 bases for J; bases not matched to a gene: 10. The full variable domain, completed using reference TRBV5-4 and TRBJ2-3, is ETGVTQSPTHLIKTRGQQVTLRCSSQSGHNTVSWYQQALGQGPQFIFQYYREEENGRGNFPPRFSGLQFPNYSSELNVNALELDDSALYLCASSLNLLAAKDTQYFGPGTRLTVL.

The chain carries TRBV4-1 and TRBJ2-7, with D hard to call. Per the germline V gene, CDR1 is MGHRA and CDR2 is YSYEKL. The CDR3 sequence is 14 residues long. Trimming stripped 0 bases from V and 5 bases from J, with 11 bases between. CDR3 sequence: CASSQDRTPNEQYF. As DNA, the CDR3 is TGCGCCAGCAGCCAAGATAGGACGCCAAACGAGCAGTACTTC.

The rearrangement joins TRBV6-1 to TRBJ2-7; 8 nucleotides align to TRBD1. CDR3 size: 14 residues. Germline V gene data show CDR1 as MNHNS and CDR2 as SASEGT. J lost 0 bases, V lost 6 bases, and 4 bases had no gene match. CDR3 residues: CASRDGQGSYEQYF. CDR3 DNA sequence: TGTGCCAGCAGAGACGGACAGGGCTCCTACGAGCAGTACTTC.

This sequence joins TRBV19 and TRBJ1-1; D might be TRBD1 (5 bases). The CDR3 runs 14 residues. CDR1 is LNHDA, CDR2 SQIVND, per germline (reference sequence). The V end lost 6 bases, the J end lost 1 base, and 12 bases lay between the germline ends. The CDR3: CASRSERGNTEAFF. CDR3 DNA sequence: TGTGCCAGTAGATCGGAAAGGGGGAACACTGAAGCTTTCTTT.

The rearrangement uses TRBV2 and TRBJ1-2, with 9 bases matching TRBD1. Looked up from germline, CDR1 is SNHLY and CDR2 is FYNNEI. With V trimmed by 7 bases and J by 6 bases, 12 bases remained unmatched. This CDR3 is built from 15 residues. This chain's CDR3 is CASIGRGTGQHGYTF. The CDR3 nucleotides read TGTGCCAGCATAGGAAGAGGGACAGGGCAGCATGGCTACACCTTC.

V usage is TRBV9 and J usage is TRBJ2-3; TRBD2 matches at 8 bases. Trimming removed 2 bases from V and 4 bases from J; junction bases left unmatched: 9. The CDR3 spans 16 residues. In germline, CDR1 is SGDLS, CDR2 YYNGEE. The DNA for the CDR3 is TGTGCCAGCAGCGTTGCTCCGGGGGGGCCGGCAGATACGCAGTATTTT. This encodes CASSVAPGGPADTQYF. Full variable domain (outside the CDR3, taken from reference TRBV9 and TRBJ2-3): DSGVTQTPKHLITATGQRVTLRCSPRSGDLSVYWYQQSLDQGLQFLIQYYNGEERAKGNILERFSAQQFPDLHSELNLSSLELGDSALYFCASSVAPGGPADTQYFGPGTRLTVL.

The chain is built from TRBV5-1 and TRBJ2-1; 10 bases align to TRBD2. The V segment lost 4 bases and the J segment 8 bases; nucleotides outside the gene matches: 12. The CDR3 extends over 16 amino acids. Germline CDR1 SGHRS, CDR2 YFSETQ. The CDR3 region is CASSLGSLAGVDEQFF. For the CDR3, the DNA is TGCGCCAGCAGCCTGGGTAGCCTAGCGGGAGTCGATGAGCAGTTCTTC.

Remarks on this clone: Different DNA sequences within this sample yield the same CDR3. The rearrangement uses TRBV7-9 and TRBJ2-7; D not certain. This CDR3 comprises 16 residues. The germline CDR1 and CDR2 sequences are SEHNR and FQNEAQ (reference sequence). Trimming shortened V by 1 base and J by 2 bases, and 15 bases separated the two germline ends. The CDR3 loop reads CASSLETFHDAYEQYF. CDR3 in DNA: TGTGCCAGCAGCTTAGAAACGTTCCACGACGCCTACGAGCAGTACTTC.

This clone was detected only once. V and J are TRBV11-2 and TRBJ1-2; TRBD1 might be the D (5 bases). Germline CDR1 is SGHAT and CDR2 is FQNNGV. The V end lost 0 bases, the J end lost 4 bases, and 6 bases lay between the germline ends. The CDR3 is made up of 13 amino acids. CDR3 in amino acids: CASSLDQGYGYTF. The DNA for the CDR3 is TGTGCCAGCAGCTTAGATCAGGGCTATGGCTACACCTTC.

This chain connects TRBV11-2 to TRBJ2-7; 14 nucleotides line up with TRBD2. Germline-derived CDR1 and CDR2 are SGHAT and FQNNGV. This CDR3 has 17 residues. V was pared by 1 base and J by 4 bases, with 6 bases of the junction left unmatched. CDR3 coding DNA: TGTGCCAGCAGCTTAGGCCCCGGGACTAGCGGGAGTTACGAGCAGTACTTC. As protein: CASSLGPGTSGSYEQYF.

The rearrangement links TRBV19 to TRBJ1-5, with 9 bases lining up with TRBD1. Germline assignment: CDR1 LNHDA and CDR2 SQIVND (reference sequence). With 1 base clipped from V and 7 bases from J, the junction kept 5 bases outside the gene matches. CDR3 size: 15 residues. The chain's CDR3 is CASSIGGTGKQPQHF. Here the CDR3 DNA reads TGTGCCAGTAGTATAGGGGGGACAGGGAAGCAGCCCCAGCATTTT.

The chain uses TRBV7-6 and TRBJ2-1; D remains unclear. V was pared by 0 bases and J by 0 bases, with 21 bases between. This CDR3 is built from 20 residues. Germline V CDR1 and CDR2: SGHVS, FNYEAQ. The CDR3 DNA reads TGTGCCAGCAGCTTAGCGCCGGTAGTGAAATCGATAAGCTCCTACAATGAGCAGTTCTTC. This sequence encodes CASSLAPVVKSISSYNEQFF.

This clone was detected once. The chain is built from TRBV28 and TRBJ2-2; 7 bases are shared with TRBD2. The CDR3 runs to 17 residues. Germline CDR1 reads MDHEN; CDR2 reads SYDVKM. After removal of 6 bases from V and 6 bases from J, the junction contained 16 bases not matched to a gene. CDR3 DNA sequence: TGTGCCAGCAGGCCCCCTATTAGAGCGGGGAGTTCCGGGGAGCTGTTTTTT. As protein: CASRPPIRAGSSGELFF.

The chain has TRBV5-3 and TRBJ2-7; perhaps D is TRBD1 or TRBD2 (5 bases each). TRBV5-3 is labeled an ORF, and its function is uncertain. V shed 3 bases and J shed 5 bases, with 18 bases lying between them. There are 15 residues in the CDR3. The CDR3, as DNA: TGTGCCAGAAGCTCAGATTCGGGGCCAGTGGACGAGCAGTACTTC. Translated: CARSSDSGPVDEQYF.